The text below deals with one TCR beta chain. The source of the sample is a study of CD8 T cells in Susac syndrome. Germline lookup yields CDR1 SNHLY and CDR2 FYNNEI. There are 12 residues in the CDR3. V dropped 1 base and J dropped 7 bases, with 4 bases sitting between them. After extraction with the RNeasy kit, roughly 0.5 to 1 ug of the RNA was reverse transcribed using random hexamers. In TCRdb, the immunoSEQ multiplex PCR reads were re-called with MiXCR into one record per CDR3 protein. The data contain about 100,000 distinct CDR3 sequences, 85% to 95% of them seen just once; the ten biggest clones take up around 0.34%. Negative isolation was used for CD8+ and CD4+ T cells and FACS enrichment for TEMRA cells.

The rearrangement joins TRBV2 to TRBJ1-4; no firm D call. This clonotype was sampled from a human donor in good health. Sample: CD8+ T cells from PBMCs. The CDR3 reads CASSEGGEKLFF. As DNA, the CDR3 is TGTGCCAGCAGTGAAGGGGGTGAAAAACTGTTTTTT.